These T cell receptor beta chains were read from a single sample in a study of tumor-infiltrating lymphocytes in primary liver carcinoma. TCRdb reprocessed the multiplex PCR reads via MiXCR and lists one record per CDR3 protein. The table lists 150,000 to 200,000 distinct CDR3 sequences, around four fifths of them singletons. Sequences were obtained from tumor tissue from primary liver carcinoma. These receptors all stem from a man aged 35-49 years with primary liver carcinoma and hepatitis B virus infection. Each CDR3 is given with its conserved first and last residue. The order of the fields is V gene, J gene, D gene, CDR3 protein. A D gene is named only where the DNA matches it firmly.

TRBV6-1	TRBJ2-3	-	CARSEIGGHCTDTQYF
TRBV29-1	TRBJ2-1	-	CSVLTCGMGNEQFF
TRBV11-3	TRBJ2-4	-	CASSFGVIAKNIQYF
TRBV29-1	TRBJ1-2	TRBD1	CSVRSGGAYGCTF
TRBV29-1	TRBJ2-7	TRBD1	CGTRQGSRSYEQYF
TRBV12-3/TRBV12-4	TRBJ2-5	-	CGSGVNQGTRKGTQYF
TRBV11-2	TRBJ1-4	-	CANSLGAAVNEKLFF
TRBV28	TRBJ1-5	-	CACSLRSQPQHF
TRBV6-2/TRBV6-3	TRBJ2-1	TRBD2	CVSRTSGFGEQFF
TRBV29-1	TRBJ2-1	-	CSVDLHDASSYNEQFF
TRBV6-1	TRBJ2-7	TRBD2	CVSSEGTSGSYEHYF
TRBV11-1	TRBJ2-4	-	CASSFPVISETKNIQYF
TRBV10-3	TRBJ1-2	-	CANSVERGGDGYTF
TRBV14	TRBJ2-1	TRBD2	CASSIVAGWLNNEQFF
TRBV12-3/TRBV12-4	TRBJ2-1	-	CANSLLPLDSEQFF
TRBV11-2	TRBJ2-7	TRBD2	CASSMRTSGVSYEQYF
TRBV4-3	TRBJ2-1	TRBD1	CASSEDVGGQYNEQFF
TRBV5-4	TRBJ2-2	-	CASSHSRSPRELFF
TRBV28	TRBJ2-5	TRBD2	CASSLSLAGAKTQYF
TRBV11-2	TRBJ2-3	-	CASSKRSKRNTDTQYF
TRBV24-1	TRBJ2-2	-	CATSQGDYDTGELFF
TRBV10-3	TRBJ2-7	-	CAISGGRDRNSYEQYF
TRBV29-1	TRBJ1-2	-	CSVKFGQSIYCYAF
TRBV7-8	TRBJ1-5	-	CASSLRRGGQPQHF
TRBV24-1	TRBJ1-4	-	CATSDQGRENEKLFF
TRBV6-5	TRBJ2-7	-	CASLRLGSYEHYF
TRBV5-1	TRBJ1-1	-	CASSDYPNAEAFF
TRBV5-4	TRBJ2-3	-	CAGCTSRARTSTDTQYF
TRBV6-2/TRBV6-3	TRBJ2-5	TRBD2	CASSWSSGSGETQYF
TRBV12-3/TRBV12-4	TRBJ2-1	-	CAGSPLSNEQFF
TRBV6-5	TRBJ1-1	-	CAIQQRRNTEAFF
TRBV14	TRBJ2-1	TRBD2	CARSAVAGWVNNEQSF
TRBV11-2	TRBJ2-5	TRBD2	CASSPNSIQGTGRETHYF
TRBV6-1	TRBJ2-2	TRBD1	CACSEAPGQGTGELFF
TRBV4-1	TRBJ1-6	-	CASSQDRGRILRF
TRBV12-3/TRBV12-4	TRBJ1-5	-	CSSTRGTAIKQPQHF
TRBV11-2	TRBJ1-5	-	CASSLVGVTGSNQAQHF
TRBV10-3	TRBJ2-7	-	CAIRRDRGASHEQYF
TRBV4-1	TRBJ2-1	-	CVSSLTVPLSNEQFF
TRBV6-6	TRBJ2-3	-	CASSYEAATTDTQYF
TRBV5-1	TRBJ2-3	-	CTSSFNDSPDTHYF
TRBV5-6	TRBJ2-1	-	CASSLGLGSPGYNEQFF
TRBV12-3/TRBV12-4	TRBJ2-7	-	CASSTTGISGQYF
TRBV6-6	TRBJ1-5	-	CASTLGGRVSKPQHF
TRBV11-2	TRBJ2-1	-	CASSSLGFDNAQFF
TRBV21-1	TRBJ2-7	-	CASAPRDREPYGQYF
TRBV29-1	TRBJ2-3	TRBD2	CSGAGAGILTQYF
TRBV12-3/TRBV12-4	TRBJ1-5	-	CASNRGVSNQSQHF
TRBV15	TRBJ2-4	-	CATSRDSRGLAKNIQYF
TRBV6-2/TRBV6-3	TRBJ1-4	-	CASTCQGWANEKLFF
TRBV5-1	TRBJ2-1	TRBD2	CASSLDSGSGDEQFF
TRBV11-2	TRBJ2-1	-	CAKSLDPGTYNEQFF
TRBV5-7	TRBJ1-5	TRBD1	CASSLLRQGYQPQHF